Listed below are T cell receptor beta chains from one sample, sequenced in a study of cytomegalovirus exposure and HLA in healthy donors. Sequencing used immunoSEQ multiplex PCR; TCRdb keeps in-frame clones, though not all of them. The sample shows tens of thousands of clones, approximately 65% of them seen only once. The sequenced material came from PBMCs. The source of these receptors is a woman aged 25 to 45 in good health and CMV-seropositive. Each CDR3 is given with its conserved first and last residue.

cdr3_aa v_call
CSSSRESGGPNQPQHF TRBV7-9
CASTEVDGNTIYF TRBV7-8
CASSLGPGDTIYF TRBV5-4
CASSYGSTYEQYF TRBV6-6
CASTDRGTYEQYF TRBV6-1
CASSQIREREAFF TRBV5-4
CASSLHPSSYNSPLHF TRBV25-1
CASRRPDRNYGYTF TRBV6-6
CASSLEGAPGEQYF TRBV5-1
CASSPRSNGYTF TRBV18
CAWTPRGGDYGYTF TRBV30
CASSPLRLGNTEAFF TRBV7-2
CASSISGNEQYF TRBV19
CASSRSGGLETQYF TRBV7-9
CASSVLDSSYNEQFF TRBV9
CASSWDRSYEQYF TRBV6-5
CASSLDRARGAFF TRBV5-1
CATSRVAGANSPLHF TRBV15
CASSLGGLAGDYEQYF TRBV13
CASRAGSSAEAFF TRBV5-4
CASTTGPFTEAFF TRBV6-1
CASSLAGTSVQETQYF TRBV7-2
CASSVQGNTGELFF TRBV5-5
CASSPEGSYGYTF TRBV18
CASRAGSYNEQFF TRBV19
CASRATGASYNEQFF TRBV11-3
CASSSQGPPQYF TRBV19
CAWTGTGGSPQHF TRBV30
CASSYSDTANYGYTF TRBV6-5
CASSLVYLAGTGELFF TRBV7-8
CASSYPTGGKGEAFF TRBV6-6
CASSPGTSGGAWEQFF TRBV4-3
CASSLDRGRNNEQFF TRBV5-1
CAWSVQGKNYGYTF TRBV30
CASSPALGVSTNEKLFF TRBV18
CASSATGGTGGELFF TRBV9
CASSSLAGDTYEQYF TRBV7-6
CAWTRTRTEGYPF TRBV30
CASQGTGGIYEQYF TRBV19
CASNIGLAEPTDTQYF TRBV2
CASSPSRRQGSNQPQHF TRBV18
CASSQTGGNQPQHF TRBV4-1
CASSLETGFRETQYF TRBV5-1
CASTLRGVVDQPQYF TRBV27
CATSKRKSTTTYEQYF TRBV15
CASSIQGAHGYTF TRBV28
CAWSPTTQGGAFF TRBV30
CASTLWGGTEAFF TRBV19
CASSESGGGGGSEAFF TRBV6-1
CASASLREQYF TRBV5-6
CASRLGGGRETQYF TRBV12-2